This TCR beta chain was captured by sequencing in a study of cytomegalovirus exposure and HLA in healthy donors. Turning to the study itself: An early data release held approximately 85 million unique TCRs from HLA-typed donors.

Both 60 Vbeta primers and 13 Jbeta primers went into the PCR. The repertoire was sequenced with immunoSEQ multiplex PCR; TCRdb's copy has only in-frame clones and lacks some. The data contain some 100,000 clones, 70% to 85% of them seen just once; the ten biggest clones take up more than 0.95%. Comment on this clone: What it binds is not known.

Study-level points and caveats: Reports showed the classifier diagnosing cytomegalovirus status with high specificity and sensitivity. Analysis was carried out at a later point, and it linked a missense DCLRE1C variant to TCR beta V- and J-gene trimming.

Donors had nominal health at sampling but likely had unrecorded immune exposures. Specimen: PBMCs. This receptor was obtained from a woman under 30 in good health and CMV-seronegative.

The CDR3 protein is CASSIVSSYNEQFF. The CDR3 DNA reads TGTGCCAGCAGCATAGTGAGCTCCTACAATGAGCAGTTCTTC. The rearrangement links TRBV5-5 to TRBJ2-1; D remains unclear. Germline V gene sequence: CDR1 SGHKS, CDR2 YYEKEE (reference sequence). The CDR3 runs 14 residues. Deletions cut 4 bases from V and 0 bases from J, with 8 bases between.